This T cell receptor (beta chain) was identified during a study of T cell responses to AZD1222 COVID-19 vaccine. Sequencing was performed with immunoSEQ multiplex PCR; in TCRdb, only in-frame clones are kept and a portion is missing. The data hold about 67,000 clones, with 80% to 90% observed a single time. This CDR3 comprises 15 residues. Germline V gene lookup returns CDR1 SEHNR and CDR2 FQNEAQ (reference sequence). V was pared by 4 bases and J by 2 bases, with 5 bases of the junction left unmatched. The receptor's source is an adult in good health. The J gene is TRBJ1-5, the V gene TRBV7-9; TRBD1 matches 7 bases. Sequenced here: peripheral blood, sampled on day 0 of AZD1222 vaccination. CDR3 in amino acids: CASSSTGPGNQPQHF. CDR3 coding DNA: TGTGCCAGCAGCTCGACAGGGCCGGGCAATCAGCCCCAGCATTTT.